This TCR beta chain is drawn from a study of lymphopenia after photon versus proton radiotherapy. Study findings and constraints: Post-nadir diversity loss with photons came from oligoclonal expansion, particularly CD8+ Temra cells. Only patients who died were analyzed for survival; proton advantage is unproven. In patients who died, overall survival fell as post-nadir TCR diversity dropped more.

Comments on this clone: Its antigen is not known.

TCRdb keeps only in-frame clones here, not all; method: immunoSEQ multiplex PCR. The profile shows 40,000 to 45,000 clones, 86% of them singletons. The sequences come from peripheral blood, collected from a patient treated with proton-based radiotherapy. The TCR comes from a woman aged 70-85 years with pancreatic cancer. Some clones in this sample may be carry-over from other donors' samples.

The CDR3, as DNA: TGTGCCAGCAGTTCCAGGACAGGTAACTATGGCTACACCTTC. Translated, it gives CASSSRTGNYGYTF. V gene TRBV27 combines with J gene TRBJ1-2; TRBD1 agrees at 7 bases. Losses at the gene ends were 4 bases for V and 1 base for J; bases not matched to a gene: 3. The CDR3 contains 14 residues. Germline CDR1 reads MNHEY; CDR2 reads SMNVEV (reference sequence).